This T cell receptor beta chain was sequenced in a study of OX40 agonist ivuxolimab in advanced cancers. Overall study: Every 2 weeks, ivuxolimab was infused into the patients intravenously at between 0.01 and 10 mg/kg. Checkpoint inhibitors had been given previously to approximately 40% of patients.

With V trimmed by 6 bases and J by 5 bases, 9 bases remained unmatched. CDR1 and CDR2 from the germline V gene are MNHEY and SVGAGI. The CDR3 extends over 15 amino acids. The data were produced by immunoSEQ multiplex PCR, yet TCRdb's version contains in-frame clones alone and is incomplete. The sample consists of approximately 10,000 clones, approximately 57% of them appearing once. This clone was detected once. The material was CD4+ or CD8+ T cells sorted from blood, obtained in a trial of the OX40 agonist ivuxolimab. This TCR was recovered from an adult with an advanced solid tumor such as melanoma, head and neck, liver or kidney cancer. The chain joins TRBV6-5 to TRBJ2-5; 10 bases map to TRBD2. CDR3 protein: CASRGSSGSYETQYF. CDR3 sequence (DNA): TGTGCCAGCAGGGGGTCTAGCGGGAGTTACGAGACCCAGTACTTC.